These 30 T cell receptor beta chains were all obtained from the same sample, sequenced in a study of T cell responses to AZD1222 COVID-19 vaccine. Assay: immunoSEQ multiplex PCR; the TCRdb copy retains only in-frame clones and omits some. The sample lists about 150,000 clones; 90% to 95% were seen once. The sample consisted of peripheral blood, taken 28 days after the second AZD1222 dose. These receptors were collected from an adult who received the AZD1222 COVID-19 vaccine.

The V gene is TRBV6-5, the J gene TRBJ1-4; maybe TRBD1 (6 bases). Germline V gene sequence: CDR1 MNHEY, CDR2 SVGAGI. Trimming shortened V by 7 bases and J by 3 bases, and 15 bases separated the two germline ends. There are 15 residues in the CDR3. The CDR3 reads CASMNRGAANEKLFF. In DNA form, the CDR3 reads TGTGCCAGCATGAATCGGGGGGCGGCTAATGAAAAACTGTTTTTT.

This rearrangement joins TRBV9 to TRBJ1-6; no reliable D call. CDR3 length equals 18 residues. The V end was cut by 4 bases, the J end by 0 bases, with 17 bases between. Per germline, CDR1 SGDLS and CDR2 YYNGEE. CDR3 in DNA: TGTGCCAGCAGCCCCGAGGGAAGGAGGAGCTCCTATAATTCACCCCTCCACTTT. This translates into CASSPEGRRSSYNSPLHF.

This clone was detected only once. The CDR3 spells CASSQYRGVQETQYF. The CDR3 coding sequence is TGTGCCAGCAGCCAATATCGGGGGGTTCAAGAGACCCAGTACTTC. V gene TRBV3-1 (or the pseudogene TRBV3-2) combines with J gene TRBJ2-5, with 7 bases lining up with TRBD2. The germline V gene has CDR1 LGHDT and CDR2 YNNKEL (reference sequence). CDR3 length: 15 amino acids. V dropped 2 bases and J dropped 2; count of bases not matched to a gene: 5.

Only a few counts were recorded for this clone. The rearrangement uses TRBV5-1 and TRBJ2-1, with 9 bases lining up with TRBD2. Germline assignment: CDR1 SGHRS and CDR2 YFSETQ. V was clipped by 0 bases and J by 8 bases; unmatched bases: 9. This CDR3 contains 16 residues. The CDR3 spells CASSLERGAGGDEQFF. The CDR3 nucleotides read TGCGCCAGCAGCTTGGAGCGGGGGGCCGGAGGGGATGAGCAGTTCTTC.

The rearrangement links TRBV19 to TRBJ1-2; possibly TRBD1 for D (6 bases). Germline V gene lookup returns CDR1 LNHDA and CDR2 SQIVND (reference sequence). The CDR3 covers 14 residues. The V end was cut by 3 bases, the J end by 2 bases, with 10 bases between. In DNA, the CDR3 is TGTGCCAGTAGTATCCGGGACACGAACTATGGCTACACCTTC. This codes for CASSIRDTNYGYTF.

This rearrangement joins TRBV5-6 to TRBJ1-5; no reliable D call. CDR1 is SGHDT and CDR2 is YYEEEE in the germline V gene. Trimming pared 1 base from V and 0 bases from J, leaving 8 bases between. This CDR3 contains 15 residues. CDR3 residues: CASSLSPSSNQPQHF. CDR3 coding DNA: TGTGCCAGCAGCTTGTCCCCCAGTAGCAATCAGCCCCAGCATTTT.

V and J are TRBV5-1 and TRBJ1-5; 9 nucleotides align to TRBD1. This CDR3 spans 16 amino acids. CDR1 SGHRS and CDR2 YFSETQ come from the germline V gene. V dropped 0 bases and J dropped 2; count of bases not matched to a gene: 3. The CDR3 DNA reads TGCGCCAGCAGCTTGGCCTGGACAGGGGGCAATCAGCCCCAGCATTTT. Its protein is CASSLAWTGGNQPQHF.

The J gene is TRBJ1-6, the V gene TRBV5-1, with TRBD1 matching 7 bases. CDR1 is SGHRS and CDR2 is YFSETQ in the germline V gene. J gave up 0 bases and V 3 bases, and 6 bases lay outside the gene matches. The CDR3 loop spans 17 amino acids. DNA of the CDR3: TGCGCCAGCAGCTGGGGACAGACGAGCTCCTATAATTCACCCCTCCACTTT. Its translation: CASSWGQTSSYNSPLHF. The complete variable domain, with remaining parts taken from reference TRBV5-1 and TRBJ1-6, reads KAGVTQTPRYLIKTRGQQVTLSCSPISGHRSVSWYQQTPGQGLQFLFEYFSETQRNKGNFPGRFSGRQFSNSRSEMNVSTLELGDSALYLCASSWGQTSSYNSPLHFGNGTRLTVT.

The J gene is TRBJ2-2, the V gene TRBV7-6; 10 positions match TRBD2. Trimming took 5 bases from V and 5 from J; bases not matched to a gene: 17. Per the germline V gene, CDR1 is SGHVS and CDR2 is FNYEAQ. The CDR3 totals 19 residues. The CDR3 region is CASSPRLAGDRSDTGELFF. DNA for the CDR3: TGTGCCAGCAGCCCGCGACTAGCGGGTGACCGAAGTGATACCGGGGAGCTGTTTTTT.

The chain carries TRBV9 and TRBJ1-2; D is ambiguous. CDR1 is SGDLS, CDR2 YYNGEE, per germline. CDR3 length: 16 residues. The ends were cut back, 3 bases at V and 4 bases at J, with 19 bases in the middle. The chain's CDR3 is CASSGSDPRYGYGYTF. The CDR3, as DNA: TGTGCCAGCAGCGGGTCTGACCCTCGATATGGCTATGGCTACACCTTC.

The V and J genes are TRBV2 and TRBJ1-5, with D uncertain. Germline assignment: CDR1 SNHLY and CDR2 FYNNEI. The CDR3 is 14 residues long. Trimming stripped 2 bases from V and 3 bases from J, with 8 bases between. CDR3 region: CASSERGNNQPQHF. For the CDR3, the DNA is TGTGCCAGCAGTGAAAGAGGGAACAATCAGCCCCAGCATTTT.

The genes are TRBV13 and TRBJ2-1, with 11 nucleotides matching TRBD2. The V gene's germline CDR1 is PRHDT and CDR2 FYEKMQ (reference sequence). The CDR3 totals 14 residues. Trimming cost V 5 bases and J 7 bases; bases outside gene matches: 4. CDR3 coding DNA: TGTGCCAGCAGCCGCGGGACTAGCGGAAATGAGCAGTTCTTC. This encodes CASSRGTSGNEQFF.

The chain employs TRBV15 and TRBJ1-3; weak D call: TRBD1 (5 bases). This CDR3 comprises 18 residues. CDR1 and CDR2 from the germline V gene are LNHNV and YYDKDF (reference sequence). The germline V and J ends were trimmed by 0 bases and 3 bases, with 18 bases remaining between them. The CDR3 sequence: CATSREGRSSLFGNTIYF. In DNA form, the CDR3 reads TGTGCCACCAGCAGAGAGGGACGGTCCTCTTTATTTGGAAACACCATATATTTT.

The chain joins TRBV5-4 to TRBJ2-5; 7 bases align to TRBD2. The trim removed 4 bases at V and 2 bases at J, leaving 8 bases unmatched. Germline V gene lookup returns CDR1 SGHNT and CDR2 YYREEE (reference sequence). The CDR3 covers 15 residues. CDR3 sequence: CASSTGWGGQETQYF. The CDR3 region has the DNA TGTGCCAGCAGCACTGGTTGGGGGGGTCAAGAGACCCAGTACTTC. Based on the CDR3 plus reference TRBV5-4 and TRBJ2-5, the full variable domain is ETGVTQSPTHLIKTRGQQVTLRCSSQSGHNTVSWYQQALGQGPQFIFQYYREEENGRGNFPPRFSGLQFPNYSSELNVNALELDDSALYLCASSTGWGGQETQYFGPGTRLLVL.

The table lists this clone with a few counts. The V and J genes are TRBV30 and TRBJ1-6, with 11 bases that match TRBD1. With 4 bases clipped from V and 9 bases from J, the junction kept 2 bases outside the gene matches. The germline V gene encodes CDR1 GTSNPN and CDR2 SVGIG (reference sequence). The CDR3 has 13 amino acids. CDR3 loop: CAWTGTGGSPLHF. Here the CDR3 DNA reads TGTGCCTGGACAGGGACAGGGGGTTCACCCCTCCACTTT.

The chain joins TRBV3-1 (or the pseudogene TRBV3-2) to TRBJ2-7, with D perhaps being TRBD1 or TRBD2 (5 bases each). The CDR3 is made up of 13 amino acids. Trimming took 3 bases from V and 5 from J, leaving 11 bases between them. Germline CDR1 and CDR2: LGHDT and YNNKEL (reference sequence). The CDR3 reads CASSQVLGDEQYF. The CDR3 region has the DNA TGTGCCAGCAGCCAGGTTTTGGGGGACGAGCAGTACTTC.

The chain employs TRBV6-5 and TRBJ1-5; tentatively, D is TRBD1 (6 bases). This CDR3 is built from 16 residues. V lost 0 bases and J 9 bases, leaving 18 bases between the germline ends. From germline, CDR1 is MNHEY and CDR2 SVGAGI. The CDR3 spells CASSYSSGDPRGPQHF. As DNA, the CDR3 is TGTGCCAGCAGTTACTCCTCAGGGGACCCGAGGGGGCCCCAGCATTTT.

The chain employs TRBV5-4 and TRBJ2-2, with TRBD2 identical over 9 bases. This CDR3 region has 15 residues. In germline, CDR1 is SGHNT, CDR2 YYREEE (reference sequence). After removal of 3 bases from V and 5 bases from J, the junction contained 5 bases not matched to a gene. The CDR3 reads CASSSRGGRTGELFF. The DNA of the CDR3 is TGTGCCAGCAGCTCGCGGGGGGGCCGTACCGGGGAGCTGTTTTTT. Combining the CDR3 with reference TRBV5-4 and TRBJ2-2 gives the whole variable domain ETGVTQSPTHLIKTRGQQVTLRCSSQSGHNTVSWYQQALGQGPQFIFQYYREEENGRGNFPPRFSGLQFPNYSSELNVNALELDDSALYLCASSSRGGRTGELFFGEGSRLTVL.

The gene calls are TRBV2 and TRBJ2-5, with 10 bases fitting TRBD2. This CDR3 region has 16 residues. The germline V gene has CDR1 SNHLY and CDR2 FYNNEI. The junction had 7 bases not matched to a gene; V was cut back by 6 bases and J by 0 bases. Here the CDR3 reads CASRGISGGNQETQYF. CDR3 nucleotides: TGTGCCAGCAGGGGGATTAGCGGGGGGAACCAAGAGACCCAGTACTTC.

This clone has a single count. The chain uses TRBV18 and TRBJ1-3, with 9 nucleotides matching TRBD1. V gave up 2 bases and J gave up 11 bases; unmatched junction bases: 7. CDR1 and CDR2 from the germline V gene are KGHSH and LQKENI. The CDR3 runs 14 residues. The CDR3 bases are TGTGCCAGCTCACCAGAGACAGGGGGTATTCCCATATATTTT. It specifies CASSPETGGIPIYF.

V gene TRBV18 combines with J gene TRBJ2-7; unclear D gene. V lost 2 bases to trimming and J lost 0 bases, with 5 bases between them. Looked up from germline, CDR1 is KGHSH and CDR2 is LQKENI. The CDR3 length is 13 residues. CDR3 protein: CASSPRDSYEQYF. The CDR3 nucleotides are TGTGCCAGCTCACCAAGGGACTCCTACGAGCAGTACTTC.

The chain combines TRBV4-1 with TRBJ1-5, with a weak D call TRBD1 (6 bases). Germline values: CDR1 MGHRA, CDR2 YSYEKL. The germline V and J ends were trimmed by 10 bases and 2 bases, with 15 bases remaining between them. The CDR3 runs to 14 residues. The CDR3 region is CATGAGAGNQPQHF. CDR3 in DNA: TGCGCCACGGGGGCGGGGGCCGGCAATCAGCCCCAGCATTTT.

CDR3 nucleotide sequence: TGCGCCAGCAGCCAAGTGGGACGGCCGGGGTCCTACGAGCAGTACTTC. Protein: CASSQVGRPGSYEQYF. The rearrangement links TRBV4-1 to TRBJ2-7; D is possibly TRBD1 or TRBD2 (5 bases each). Germline lookup yields CDR1 MGHRA and CDR2 YSYEKL. Trimming stripped 1 base from V and 1 base from J, with 14 bases between. This CDR3 is 16 amino acids long.

This rearrangement joins TRBV5-5 to TRBJ1-1, with a possible D match to TRBD1 (6 bases). V lost 0 bases and J 4 bases, leaving 16 bases between the germline ends. The CDR3 runs 16 residues. Germline V gives CDR1 SGHKS, CDR2 YYEKEE (reference sequence). DNA for the CDR3: TGTGCCAGCAGCTTGGACGCAGGGGCCACCGGCACTGAAGCTTTCTTT. Amino acids: CASSLDAGATGTEAFF.

The chain employs TRBV6-1 and TRBJ1-3; the D is unclear. In germline, CDR1 is MNHNS, CDR2 SASEGT. This CDR3 has 14 residues. V was trimmed by 3 bases and J by 2 bases, leaving 8 bases between them. This CDR3 reads CASSEFGAGNTIYF. The CDR3, as DNA: TGTGCCAGCAGTGAGTTTGGAGCTGGAAACACCATATATTTT.

This chain links TRBV5-5 with TRBJ1-1; the match to TRBD1 covers 9 bases. The V segment lost 5 bases and the J segment 0 bases; nucleotides outside the gene matches: 5. Looked up from germline, CDR1 is SGHKS and CDR2 is YYEKEE (reference sequence). The CDR3 loop spans 15 amino acids. The CDR3 DNA reads as TGTGCCAGCAGTGTTAGGGACAGGGTGAACACTGAAGCTTTCTTT. This codes for CASSVRDRVNTEAFF.

The chain joins TRBV13 to TRBJ2-7; D is unclear. The CDR3 is 11 amino acids. Trimming cost V 3 bases and J 7 bases, with 7 bases left between them. Germline loops: CDR1 PRHDT, CDR2 FYEKMQ (reference sequence). CDR3 region: CASSFDKEQYF. CDR3 sequence (DNA): TGTGCCAGCAGCTTTGACAAGGAGCAGTACTTC.

This rearrangement joins TRBV6-5 to TRBJ2-3, with D unclear. From germline, CDR1 is MNHEY and CDR2 SVGAGI. The CDR3 covers 15 residues. The ends were cut back, 5 bases at V and 2 bases at J, with 14 bases in the middle. The CDR3 coding sequence is TGTGCCAGCAGTCACCGGGCCGCCCACACAGATACGCAGTATTTT. It specifies CASSHRAAHTDTQYF.

The rearrangement joins TRBV12-3 or TRBV12-4 to TRBJ1-2; 8 positions match TRBD1. The CDR3 runs to 13 residues. Trimming at V came to 7 bases and at J to 5 bases, leaving 6 bases not matched to a gene. This CDR3 reads CASTPGQEYGYTF. DNA for the CDR3: TGTGCCAGCACCCCGGGACAGGAGTATGGCTACACCTTC.

In its sample, this clone was seen once. The J gene is TRBJ1-1, the V gene TRBV16; a possible D gene is TRBD1 (5 bases). The CDR3 consists of 14 residues. CDR1 is KGHSY and CDR2 is FQNENV in the germline V gene. V lost 4 bases to trimming and J lost 4 bases, with 13 bases between them. This CDR3 is CASSRRGMSTEAFF. The CDR3 bases are TGTGCCAGCAGCCGAAGGGGTATGAGCACTGAAGCTTTCTTT.